Reported below is one T cell receptor beta chain. Source study methods: Nucleated cell number was recorded as an estimate derived from reference gene primer amplification. Libraries were prepared by immunoSEQ multiplex PCR; TCRdb keeps only in-frame clonotypes and omits some of them. The D gene and trimming were derived from the DNA, and the V and J assignments and clone size from that table. This table holds about 230,000 clones, approximately 80% found once. This specimen comes from a study of blood T cell repertoires in COVID-19. The wider study: The United States, Italy and Spain were the sources of the acute and convalescent COVID-19 samples. T cells, B-cell-depleted T cells, or PBMCs provided the cDNA or gDNA that served as material.

The sample taken for sequencing was peripheral blood. The clonotype comes from a middle-aged woman who had recovered from COVID-19.

The CDR3 loop is CASRRGASYEQYF. In DNA, the CDR3 is TGTGCCAGCAGGCGGGGGGCATCCTACGAGCAGTACTTC. The chain has TRBV6-5 and TRBJ2-7, with TRBD2 matching over 8 bases. CDR3 length equals 13 residues. The V segment lost 6 bases and the J segment 1 base; nucleotides outside the gene matches: 2. Germline CDR1 is MNHEY and CDR2 is SVGAGI.